The present T cell receptor (beta chain) was sequenced within a study of blood T cells in healthy people across ages. Concerning this clonotype: The antigen remains undetermined.

Study-wide points: More naive CD4+ cells and higher diversity marked long-lived donors relative to aged donors.

Germline lookup yields CDR1 DFQATT and CDR2 SNEGSKA (reference sequence). The CDR3 sequence is 13 residues long. Primers used in a second PCR of about 6 to 12 cycles were a sample-barcoded 5' primer and a J-beta primer mix. All cDNA molecules were each tagged by a template-switch adaptor with 12 random nucleotides. Each CDR3 protein is one row after TCRdb ran MiXCR on the 5' RACE reads. The data hold about 830,000 distinct CDR3 sequences, with 58% observed a single time. The receptor was derived from a man aged 25-40 years in good health. The sequencing input was blood. This sequence joins TRBV20-1 and TRBJ2-4, with 15 positions matching TRBD2. CDR3 coding DNA: TGCGGGGGACTAGCGGGAGGCCGGAACATTCAGTACTTC. Its translation is CGGLAGGRNIQYF.